Listed below are T cell receptor beta chains from one sample, sequenced in a study of blood T cell repertoires in COVID-19. Repertoires were generated with immunoSEQ multiplex PCR, while TCRdb's copy carries only in-frame clones and drops some. This sample has around 72,000 clones, with 82% found just once. The specimen was peripheral blood. These receptors were collected from a human donor in a cohort sampled during active COVID-19. Both conserved end residues are trimmed from each CDR3. The order of the fields is CDR3 protein, V gene, clone size. Part of the rows lack a size; the others show once, few, many or a class for expanded clones.

CDR3: ASSPGGEQY
V: TRBV25-1
size: .

CDR3: ASIGTLGGTQY
V: TRBV12-3/TRBV12-4
size: few

CDR3: ASSPPGTSRNEQF
V: TRBV7-9
size: .

CDR3: ASSPGTSGGRGEQF
V: TRBV3-1/TRBV3-2
size: once

CDR3: ASSTTGTGSSAEAF
V: TRBV27
size: .

CDR3: ASSLRTGSDEAF
V: TRBV9
size: .

CDR3: ASSPGTGEADTQY
V: TRBV7-2
size: .

CDR3: ASSPFLTRDRGEKLF
V: TRBV4-1
size: .

CDR3: ASSVGGDSYGYT
V: TRBV9
size: .

CDR3: ASSQSTGGNEKLF
V: TRBV3-1/TRBV3-2
size: .

CDR3: ATSRAGPNTEAF
V: TRBV3-1/TRBV3-2
size: .

CDR3: ASSQRLQQGALDEQY
V: TRBV4-2
size: .

CDR3: SVVKPGHNYGYT
V: TRBV29-1
size: .

CDR3: ASSALAGPGVTQY
V: TRBV6-4
size: .

CDR3: ASKGQGNFDEQY
V: TRBV2
size: .

CDR3: ASSEVSKNTEAF
V: TRBV2
size: .

CDR3: ASSAFSGGIYNEQF
V: TRBV9
size: .

CDR3: ATSRFSAVQETQY
V: TRBV15
size: .

CDR3: ASSPRQGSNYGYT
V: TRBV7-2
size: few

CDR3: ASSQLGREGLNTEAF
V: TRBV4-2
size: .

CDR3: ASSLVDKSGYPYEQY
V: TRBV5-1
size: .

CDR3: ASSPGTGFREQY
V: TRBV3-1/TRBV3-2
size: .

CDR3: ASSYGGGGYT
V: TRBV12-3/TRBV12-4
size: .

CDR3: ASRLSAGNTGELF
V: TRBV5-1
size: .

CDR3: ASSYSGAHSYEQY
V: TRBV6-5
size: .

CDR3: ASSTGGYGYT
V: TRBV18
size: .

CDR3: ATQRGGADYGYT
V: TRBV19
size: .

CDR3: ASSFGGPETQY
V: TRBV7-9
size: few

CDR3: ASMTNTEAF
V: TRBV6-6
size: few

CDR3: ASSLGVTSNQPQH
V: TRBV27
size: .

CDR3: ASSPGGSDTDTQY
V: TRBV7-9
size: .

CDR3: ASKVAGGFYNEQF
V: TRBV5-1
size: few